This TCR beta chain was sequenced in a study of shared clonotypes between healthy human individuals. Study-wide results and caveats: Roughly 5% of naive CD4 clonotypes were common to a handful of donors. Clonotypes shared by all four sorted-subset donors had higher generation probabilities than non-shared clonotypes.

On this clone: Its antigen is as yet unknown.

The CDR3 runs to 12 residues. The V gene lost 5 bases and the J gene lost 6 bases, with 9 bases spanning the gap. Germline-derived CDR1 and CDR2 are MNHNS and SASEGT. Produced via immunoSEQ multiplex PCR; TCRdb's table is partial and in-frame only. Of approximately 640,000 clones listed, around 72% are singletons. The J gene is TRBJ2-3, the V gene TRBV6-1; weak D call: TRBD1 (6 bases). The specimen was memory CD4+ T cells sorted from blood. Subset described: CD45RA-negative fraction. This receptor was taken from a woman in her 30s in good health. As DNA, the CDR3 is TGTGCCAGCAGTCAGGGGATGGATACGCAGTATTTT. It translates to CASSQGMDTQYF.